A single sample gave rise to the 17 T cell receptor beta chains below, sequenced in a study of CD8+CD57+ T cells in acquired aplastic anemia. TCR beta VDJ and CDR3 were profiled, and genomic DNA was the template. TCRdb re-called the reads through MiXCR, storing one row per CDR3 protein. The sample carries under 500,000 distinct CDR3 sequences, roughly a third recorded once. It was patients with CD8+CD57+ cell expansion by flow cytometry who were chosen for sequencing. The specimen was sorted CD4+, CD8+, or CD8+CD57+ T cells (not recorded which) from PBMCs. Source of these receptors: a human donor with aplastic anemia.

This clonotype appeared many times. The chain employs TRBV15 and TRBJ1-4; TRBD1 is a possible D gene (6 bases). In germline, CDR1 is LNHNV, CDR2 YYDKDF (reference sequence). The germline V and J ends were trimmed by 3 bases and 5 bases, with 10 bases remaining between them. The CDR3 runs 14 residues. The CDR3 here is CATSSFGQNEKLFF. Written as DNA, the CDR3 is TGTGCCACCAGCAGTTTCGGACAGAATGAAAAACTGTTTTTT.

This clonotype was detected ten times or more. The CDR3 spells CASSSIPGTDTQYF. Here the CDR3 DNA reads TGTGCCAGCAGTTCCATACCGGGCACAGATACGCAGTATTTT. This chain joins TRBV7-3 and TRBJ2-3; D is ambiguous. Trimming shortened V by 6 bases and J by 1 base, and 11 bases separated the two germline ends. Germline V gene sequence: CDR1 SGHTA, CDR2 FQGTGA. The CDR3 totals 14 residues.

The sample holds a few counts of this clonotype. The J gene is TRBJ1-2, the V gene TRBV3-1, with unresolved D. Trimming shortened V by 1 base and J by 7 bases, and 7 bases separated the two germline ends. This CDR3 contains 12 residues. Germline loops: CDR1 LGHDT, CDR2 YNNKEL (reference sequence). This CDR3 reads CASSQGLGGYTF. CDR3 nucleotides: TGTGCCAGCAGCCAAGGTCTTGGTGGCTACACCTTC.

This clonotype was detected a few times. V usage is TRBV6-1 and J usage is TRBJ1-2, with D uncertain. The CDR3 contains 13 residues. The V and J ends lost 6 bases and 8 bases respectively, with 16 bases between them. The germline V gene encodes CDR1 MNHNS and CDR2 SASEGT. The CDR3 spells CASSSDGESGYTF. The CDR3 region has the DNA TGTGCCAGCAGCTCGGACGGGGAGTCGGGCTACACCTTC.

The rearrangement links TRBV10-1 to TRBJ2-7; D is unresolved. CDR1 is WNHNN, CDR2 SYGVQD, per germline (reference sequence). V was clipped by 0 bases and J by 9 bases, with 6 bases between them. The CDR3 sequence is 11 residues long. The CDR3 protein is CASSESTGQYF. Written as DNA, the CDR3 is TGCGCCAGCAGTGAGTCGACGGGGCAGTACTTC.

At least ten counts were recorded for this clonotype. The CDR3 protein is CAISPQGADTGELFF. The DNA for the CDR3 is TGTGCCATCAGCCCACAGGGGGCGGACACCGGGGAGCTGTTTTTT. This chain uses TRBV10-3 with TRBJ2-2; 9 nucleotides agree with TRBD1. The length of the CDR3 is 15 residues. Germline lookup yields CDR1 ENHRY and CDR2 SYGVKD. Unmatched junction bases numbered 5, after V lost 6 bases and J lost 3 bases.

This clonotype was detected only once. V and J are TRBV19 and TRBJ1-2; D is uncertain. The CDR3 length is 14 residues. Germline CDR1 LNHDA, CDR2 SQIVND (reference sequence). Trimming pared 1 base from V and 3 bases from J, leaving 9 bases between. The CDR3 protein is CASSIVHTHYGYTF. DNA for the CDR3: TGTGCCAGTAGTATAGTTCACACTCACTATGGCTACACCTTC.

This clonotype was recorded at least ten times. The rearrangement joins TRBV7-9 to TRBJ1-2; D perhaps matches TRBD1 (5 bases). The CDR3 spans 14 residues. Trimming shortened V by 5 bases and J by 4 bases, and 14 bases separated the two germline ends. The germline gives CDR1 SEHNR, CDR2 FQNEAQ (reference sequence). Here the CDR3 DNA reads TGTGCCAGCAGCGTCTCAGGGCTCAGCTATGGCTACACCTTC. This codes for CASSVSGLSYGYTF.

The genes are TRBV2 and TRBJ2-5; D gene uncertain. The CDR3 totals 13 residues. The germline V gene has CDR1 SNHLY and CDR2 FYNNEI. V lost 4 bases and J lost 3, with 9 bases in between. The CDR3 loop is CASSVETKETQYF. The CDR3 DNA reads TGTGCCAGCAGTGTTGAGACAAAAGAGACCCAGTACTTC.

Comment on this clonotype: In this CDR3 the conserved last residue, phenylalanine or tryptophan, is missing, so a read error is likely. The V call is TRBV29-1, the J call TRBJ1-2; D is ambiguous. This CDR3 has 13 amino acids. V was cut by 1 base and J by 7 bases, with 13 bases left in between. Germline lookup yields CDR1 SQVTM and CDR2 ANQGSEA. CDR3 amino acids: CSVEGRAGFGYTL. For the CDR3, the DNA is TGCAGCGTTGAAGGTCGGGCGGGATTTGGCTACACCCTC.

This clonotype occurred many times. The CDR3 is CASNSGPDTQYF. CDR3 sequence (DNA): TGTGCCAGTAACTCAGGGCCAGATACGCAGTATTTT. The chain links TRBV19 to TRBJ2-3; weak D call: TRBD1 (5 bases). Germline V gene data show CDR1 as LNHDA and CDR2 as SQIVND (reference sequence). This CDR3 is 12 amino acids long. Deletions cut 7 bases from V and 4 bases from J, with 9 bases between.

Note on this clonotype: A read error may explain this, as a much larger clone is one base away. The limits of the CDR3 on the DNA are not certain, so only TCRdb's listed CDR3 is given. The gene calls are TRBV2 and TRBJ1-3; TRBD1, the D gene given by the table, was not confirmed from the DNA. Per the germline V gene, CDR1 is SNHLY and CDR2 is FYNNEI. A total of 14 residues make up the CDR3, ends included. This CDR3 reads CASSEWGVGNTTYF.

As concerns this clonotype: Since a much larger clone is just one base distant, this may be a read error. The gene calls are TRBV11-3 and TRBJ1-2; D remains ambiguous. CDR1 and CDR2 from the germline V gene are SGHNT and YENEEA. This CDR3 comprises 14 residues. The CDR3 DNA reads TGTGCCAGCAGCCTGAGACGGGAATTCTATGGCCACACCTTC. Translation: CASSLRREFYGHTF.

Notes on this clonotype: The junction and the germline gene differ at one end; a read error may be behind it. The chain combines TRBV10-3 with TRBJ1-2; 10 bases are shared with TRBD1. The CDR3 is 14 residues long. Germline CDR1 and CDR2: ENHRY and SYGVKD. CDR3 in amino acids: CASSEIRDRGGYTF. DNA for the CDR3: TGTGCCAGCAGTGAGATCCGGGACAGGGGAGGCTACACCTTC.

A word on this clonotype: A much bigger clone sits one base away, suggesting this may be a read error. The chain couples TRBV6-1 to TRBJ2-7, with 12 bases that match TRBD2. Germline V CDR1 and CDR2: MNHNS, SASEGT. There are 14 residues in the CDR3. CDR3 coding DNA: TGTGCCTGCAGTAGGACTAGCGGGATCTACGAGCAGTACTTC. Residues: CACSRTSGIYEQYF.

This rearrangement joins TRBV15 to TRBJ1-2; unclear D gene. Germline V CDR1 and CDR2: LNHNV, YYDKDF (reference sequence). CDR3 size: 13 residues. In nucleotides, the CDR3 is TGTGTCTTAGCAGCGAGTACCGCCTATGGCTACACCTTC. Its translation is CVLAASTAYGYTF.

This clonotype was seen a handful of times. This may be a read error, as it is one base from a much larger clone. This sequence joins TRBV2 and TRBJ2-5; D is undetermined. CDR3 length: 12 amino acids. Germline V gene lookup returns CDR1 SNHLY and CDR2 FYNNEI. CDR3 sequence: CASSPPLETQCF. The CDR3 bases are TGTGCCAGCAGCCCTCCCTTAGAGACCCAGTGCTTC.